These T cell receptor beta chains were read from a single sample in a study of T-cell memory formation after mild COVID-19. MiXCR was run by TCRdb on the 5' RACE reads, yielding one entry per CDR3 protein. The sample includes 100,000 to 150,000 distinct CDR3 sequences, about 6% of them seen just once. Sequenced: PBMCs or a T cell subset sorted from them (not recorded which). The receptors shown here come from an adult woman who had mild COVID-19 (a few samples of this study predate the infection). Cell type and time point are not known. CDR3s include the opening cysteine and the closing phenylalanine or tryptophan. A D gene is named only where the DNA matches it firmly. A row's size may be missing; if present it is once, few, many or a size class.

clone_size	d_call	v_call	j_call	cdr3_nt	cdr3_aa
few	NA	TRBV12-3/TRBV12-4	TRBJ1-5	TGTGCCAGCAGTTTCACACGGCGTAGCAATCAGCCCCAGCATTTT	CASSFTRRSNQPQHF
NA	NA	TRBV28	TRBJ2-7	TGTGCCAGCAGTTTTTTGGGTTTGAGCTCCTACGAGCAGTACTTC	CASSFLGLSSYEQYF
NA	TRBD1	TRBV23-1	TRBJ2-7	TGCGCCAGCAGTCAATTTATGGGGACAGGGCCTACCTACGAGCAGTACTTC	CASSQFMGTGPTYEQYF
NA	TRBD2	TRBV4-2	TRBJ2-7	TGTGCCAGCAGCCGCGGGGGGGGGGTAGCCCGCCCCTACGAGCAGTACTTC	CASSRGGGVARPYEQYF
NA	NA	TRBV20-1	TRBJ2-3	TGCAGTGCTAGATCAGGGACCACAGATACGCAGTATTTT	CSARSGTTDTQYF
many	NA	TRBV4-2	TRBJ1-1	TGTGCCAGCAGCCAGGAAGAACAGGGTTGGACTGAAGCTTTCTTT	CASSQEEQGWTEAFF
few	NA	TRBV29-1	TRBJ2-5	TGCAGCGTCCACATCGGGTTACCAGAGACCCAGTACTTC	CSVHIGLPETQYF
NA	TRBD1	TRBV6-2/TRBV6-3	TRBJ2-1	TGTGCCAGCAGCCAACAGGGGAATGAGCAGTTCTTC	CASSQQGNEQFF
NA	NA	TRBV6-1	TRBJ1-2	TGTGCCAGCAGTGAAATTCAGAAGGACTTACGGAACTATGGCTACACCTTC	CASSEIQKDLRNYGYTF
few	NA	TRBV7-9	TRBJ1-2	TGTGCCAGCAGCTTCACCTCGGAGGGCTACACCTTC	CASSFTSEGYTF
few	NA	TRBV15	TRBJ2-7	TGTGCCACCAGCAGAGCGAGAAACGAGCAGTACTTC	CATSRARNEQYF
many	TRBD1	TRBV7-2	TRBJ2-5	TGTGCCAGCAGCTTAGTCCGGGACAGGGCAGAGACCCAGTACTTC	CASSLVRDRAETQYF
NA	NA	TRBV6-5	TRBJ1-5	TGTGCCAGCAGGCAGGGTTTCTATAGCAATCAGCCCCAGCATTTT	CASRQGFYSNQPQHF
few	TRBD1	TRBV15	TRBJ1-2	TGTGCCACCAGCCACAGGGGCGGCTATGGCTACACCTTC	CATSHRGGYGYTF
NA	TRBD1	TRBV18	TRBJ2-3	TGTGCCAGCTCACCACCCTTGACAGGGGTGAGCACAGATACGCAGTATTTT	CASSPPLTGVSTDTQYF
NA	TRBD1	TRBV12-3/TRBV12-4	TRBJ1-1	TGTGCCAGCAGTTTTCGGCAGGGGGCGGGAGCTTTCTTT	CASSFRQGAGAFF
few	NA	TRBV11-2	TRBJ2-5	TGTGCCAGCAGTCCCTTGGAGACCCAGTACTTC	CASSPLETQYF
NA	TRBD1	TRBV24-1	TRBJ1-2	TGTGCCACCAGTGATCCCGACAGGGGCTATGGCTACACCTTC	CATSDPDRGYGYTF
many	NA	TRBV11-3	TRBJ2-3	TGTGCCAGCAGCCCCAATCGGGCGCCCCGAAGCACAGATACGCAGTATTTT	CASSPNRAPRSTDTQYF
few	TRBD1	TRBV11-2	TRBJ2-3	TGTGCCAGCAGCTCAAGACAGGGTGGCAGTACAGATACGCAGTATTTT	CASSSRQGGSTDTQYF
many	TRBD1	TRBV5-1	TRBJ2-1	TGCGCCAGCAGCTTGGGGACAGGTCCGGGCAATGAGCAGTTCTTC	CASSLGTGPGNEQFF